A single sample gave rise to the 3 T cell receptor beta chains below, sequenced in a study of shared clonotypes between healthy human individuals. Repertoires were generated with immunoSEQ multiplex PCR, while TCRdb's copy carries only in-frame clones and drops some. This table has approximately 940,000 clones, over 60% appearing once. Input material: memory CD4+ T cells sorted from blood. Subset indicated: CD45RA-negative fraction. These receptors came from a man aged 18 to 29 in good health.

This clone was observed a handful of times. The chain uses TRBV11-2 and TRBJ2-3, with TRBD2 matching over 16 bases. Germline loops: CDR1 SGHAT, CDR2 FQNNGV. The CDR3 is 15 residues long. V was clipped by 1 base and J by 11 bases; unmatched bases: 3. CDR3 amino acids: CASSLGGTSGRVQYF. The CDR3 bases are TGTGCCAGCAGCTTAGGAGGGACTAGCGGGAGGGTGCAGTATTTT. Full variable domain (missing parts from reference TRBV11-2 and TRBJ2-3): EAGVAQSPRYKIIEKRQSVAFWCNPISGHATLYWYQQILGQGPKLLIQFQNNGVVDDSQLPKDRFSAERLKGVDSTLKIQPAKLEDSAVYLCASSLGGTSGRVQYFGPGTRLTVL.

This clone came up a few times. The chain combines TRBV4-2 with TRBJ1-1; unclear D gene. The germline CDR1 and CDR2 sequences are LGHNA and YNFKEQ. Trimming removed 0 bases from V and 0 bases from J, with 11 bases in between. This CDR3 is built from 16 residues. The CDR3 here is CASSQEGSFMNTEAFF. CDR3 coding DNA: TGTGCCAGCAGCCAAGAGGGCAGCTTCATGAACACTGAAGCTTTCTTT.

In DNA, the CDR3 is TGCGCCAGCAGCCAAGATAGCGGACAGGGACCAACAGATACGCAGTATTTT. Translating it yields CASSQDSGQGPTDTQYF. The chain is built from TRBV4-1 and TRBJ2-3, with TRBD1 matching over 8 bases. V shed 0 bases and J 3 bases; nucleotides not matched to a gene: 8. CDR1 and CDR2 (germline): MGHRA, YSYEKL. CDR3 length: 17 residues.